This record covers a single T cell receptor beta chain. This entry comes from a study of blood T cell repertoires in COVID-19. Study at large: In each case, the material was cDNA or gDNA derived from T cells, B-cell-depleted T cells, or PBMCs.

The germline CDR1 and CDR2 sequences are SGHRS and YFSETQ. The CDR3 has 15 amino acids. V lost 3 bases to trimming and J lost 3 bases, with 16 bases between them. Study processing details: Nucleated cell number was recorded as an estimate derived from reference gene primer amplification. Using immunoSEQ multiplex PCR, the repertoire was profiled, and TCRdb retains in-frame clones only, with some absent. D and trimming were read from the DNA, whereas the V and J calls and clone size are those reported in that table. The sample comprises 200,000 or so clones, roughly 90% of which are singletons, and 1.9% rests with the top ten.

The V and J genes are TRBV5-1 and TRBJ2-7; possibly TRBD2 for D (6 bases). The source of this sequence is a man in his forties with active or convalescent COVID-19. Specimen: peripheral blood. The DNA for the CDR3 is TGCGCCAGCAGCTACATGAGGAGGGCCCACTACGAGCAGTACTTC. Translated: CASSYMRRAHYEQYF.